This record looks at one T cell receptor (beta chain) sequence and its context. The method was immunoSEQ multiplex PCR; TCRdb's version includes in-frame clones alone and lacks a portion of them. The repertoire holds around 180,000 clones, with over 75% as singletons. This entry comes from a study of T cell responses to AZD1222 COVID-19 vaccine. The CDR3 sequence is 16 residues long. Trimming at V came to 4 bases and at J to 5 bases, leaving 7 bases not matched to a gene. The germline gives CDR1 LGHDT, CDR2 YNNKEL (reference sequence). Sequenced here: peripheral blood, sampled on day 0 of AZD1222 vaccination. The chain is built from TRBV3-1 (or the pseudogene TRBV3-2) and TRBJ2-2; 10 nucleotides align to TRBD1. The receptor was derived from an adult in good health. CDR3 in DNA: TGTGCCAGCAGCCGAAAGGGACAGGGGAGGACCGGGGAGCTGTTTTTT. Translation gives CASSRKGQGRTGELFF.